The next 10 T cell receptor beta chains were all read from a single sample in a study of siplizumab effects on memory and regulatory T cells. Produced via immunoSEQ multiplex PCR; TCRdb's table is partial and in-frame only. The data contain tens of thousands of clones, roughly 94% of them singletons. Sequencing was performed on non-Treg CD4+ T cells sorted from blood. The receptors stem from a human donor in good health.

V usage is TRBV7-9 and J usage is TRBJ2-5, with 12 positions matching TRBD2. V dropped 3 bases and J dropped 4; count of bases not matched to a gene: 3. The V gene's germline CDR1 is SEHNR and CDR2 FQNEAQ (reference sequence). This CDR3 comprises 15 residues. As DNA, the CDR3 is TGTGCCAGCAGCTTGACTAGCGGGAGAGGAGAGACCCAGTACTTC. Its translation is CASSLTSGRGETQYF.

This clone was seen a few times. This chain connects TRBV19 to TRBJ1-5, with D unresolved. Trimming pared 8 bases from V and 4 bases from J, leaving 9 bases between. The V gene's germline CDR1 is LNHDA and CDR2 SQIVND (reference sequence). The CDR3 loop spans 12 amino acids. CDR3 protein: CASHDPNQPQHF. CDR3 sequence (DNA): TGTGCCAGTCATGACCCAAATCAGCCCCAGCATTTT.

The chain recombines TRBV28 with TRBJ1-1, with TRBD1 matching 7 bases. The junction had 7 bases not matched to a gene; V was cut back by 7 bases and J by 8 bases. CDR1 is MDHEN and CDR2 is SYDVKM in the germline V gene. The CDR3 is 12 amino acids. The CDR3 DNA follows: TGTGCCAGCAAGGAGGGGGCTTTGGAAGCTTTCTTT. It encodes CASKEGALEAFF.

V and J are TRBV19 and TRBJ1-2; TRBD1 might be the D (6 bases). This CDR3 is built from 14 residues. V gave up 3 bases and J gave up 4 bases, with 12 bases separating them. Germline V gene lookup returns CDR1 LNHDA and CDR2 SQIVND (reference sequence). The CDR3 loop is CASSMAGAGYGYTF. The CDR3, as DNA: TGTGCCAGTAGTATGGCAGGGGCTGGCTATGGCTACACCTTC.

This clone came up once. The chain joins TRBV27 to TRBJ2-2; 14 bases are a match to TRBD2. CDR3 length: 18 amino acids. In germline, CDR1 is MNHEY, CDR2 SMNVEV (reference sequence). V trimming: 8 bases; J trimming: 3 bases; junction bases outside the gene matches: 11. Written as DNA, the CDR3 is TGTGCCAGCGGTATGAGACTAGCGGGAGGGGGTCACACCGGGGAGCTGTTTTTT. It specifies CASGMRLAGGGHTGELFF.

This CDR3 reads CASSTPPGGLSSYEQYF. The CDR3 DNA reads as TGTGCCAGCAGCACTCCGCCGGGAGGGCTTTCTTCGTACGAGCAGTACTTC. This chain links TRBV11-1 with TRBJ2-7; TRBD2 agrees at 8 bases. This CDR3 region has 17 residues. Germline V gene data show CDR1 as SGHAT and CDR2 as FQDESV (reference sequence). V dropped 5 bases and J dropped 4; count of bases not matched to a gene: 16.

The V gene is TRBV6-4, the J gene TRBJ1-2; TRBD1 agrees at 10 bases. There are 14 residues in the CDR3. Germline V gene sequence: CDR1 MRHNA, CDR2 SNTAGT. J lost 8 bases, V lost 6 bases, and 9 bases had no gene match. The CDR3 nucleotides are TGTGCCAGCAGAGATATTATGGGACAGGGGGGCTACACCTTC. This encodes CASRDIMGQGGYTF.

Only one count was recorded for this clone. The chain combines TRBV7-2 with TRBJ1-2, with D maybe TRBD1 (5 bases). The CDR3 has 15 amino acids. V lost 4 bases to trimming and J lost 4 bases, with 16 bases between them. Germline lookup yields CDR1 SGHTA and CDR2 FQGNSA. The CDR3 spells CASSSNSGRSYGYTF. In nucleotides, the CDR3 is TGTGCCAGCAGCTCAAACTCGGGACGGAGCTATGGCTACACCTTC.

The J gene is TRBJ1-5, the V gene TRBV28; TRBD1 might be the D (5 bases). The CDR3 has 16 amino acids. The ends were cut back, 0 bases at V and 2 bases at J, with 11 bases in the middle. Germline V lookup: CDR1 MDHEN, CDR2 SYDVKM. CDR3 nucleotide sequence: TGTGCCAGCAGTTTATGGGGGGGACTTGGCAATCAGCCCCAGCATTTT. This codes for CASSLWGGLGNQPQHF.

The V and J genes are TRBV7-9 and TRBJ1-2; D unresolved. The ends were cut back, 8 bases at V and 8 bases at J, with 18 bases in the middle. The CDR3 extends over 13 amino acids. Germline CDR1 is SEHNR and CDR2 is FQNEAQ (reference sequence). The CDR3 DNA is TGTGCCAGCGGCCGCTCAACCGGGAAAGGCTACACCTTC. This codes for CASGRSTGKGYTF.